This TCR beta chain was found in a study of cytomegalovirus exposure and HLA in healthy donors. Findings of the study overall: The availability of immune exposure information extended only to CMV serostatus. Later analysis identified a missense DCLRE1C variant that was linked to TCR beta V- and J-gene trimming. Sequences of the TCR beta chain were said to predict the HLA-A and HLA-B alleles of most subjects accurately.

Notes on this clone: Its antigen is undetermined.

The CDR3 runs to 14 residues. V trimming: 6 bases; J trimming: 8 bases; junction bases outside the gene matches: 8. Germline lookup yields CDR1 SNHLY and CDR2 FYNNEI. The PCR contained 60 Vbeta and 13 Jbeta primers. How the authors handled the data: It was a later analysis that counted 83 million or so unique TCR beta chains, of which roughly 10 million were shared. Only in-frame clones appear in the TCRdb table, and some are missing; sequencing was by immunoSEQ multiplex PCR. V, J and clone size reflect that table, while D and trimming were determined from the DNA. The table lists about 120,000 clones, around 66% of them singletons.

The chain links TRBV2 to TRBJ1-4, with 8 bases lining up with TRBD1. This TCR came from a man aged 18 to 30 in good health and CMV-seropositive. The specimen sequenced was PBMCs. CDR3 DNA: TGTGCCAGCAGCCTTGACAGGGGAAAAGAAAAACTGTTTTTT. Protein sequence: CASSLDRGKEKLFF.